The clone carrying this T cell receptor beta chain was picked up a small number of times. Its specificity is not known. TCRdb re-analysed the reads in MiXCR, keeping a single row per CDR3 protein. The sample contains about 900,000 distinct CDR3 sequences, about a third of which appear only once. The CDR3 loop spans 13 amino acids. Germline V gene lookup returns CDR1 SGHVS and CDR2 FQNEAQ. Trimming pared 4 bases from V and 13 bases from J, leaving 16 bases between. This entry is derived from a study of T cell repertoires in cytomegalovirus infection. Study outcomes and limitations: HLA-C-restricted CMV clonotypes gave the most frequent clonotype in two of eight donors. Individuals carrying CMV plus the relevant HLA were identified by cumulative frequency of public TCR beta families.

The chain has TRBV7-8 and TRBJ1-4, with a possible D match to TRBD1 (5 bases). The sequence was obtained from a human donor in good health (CMV status not recorded). Some clones in this sample may be carry-over from other donors' samples. Sequenced here: cultured CD8+ T cells from PBMCs, sampled from culture after CMV antigen stimulation. CDR3: CASSSPAGGGLFF. The CDR3 coding sequence is TGTGCCAGCAGCTCCCCAGCGGGCGGGGGACTGTTTTTT.